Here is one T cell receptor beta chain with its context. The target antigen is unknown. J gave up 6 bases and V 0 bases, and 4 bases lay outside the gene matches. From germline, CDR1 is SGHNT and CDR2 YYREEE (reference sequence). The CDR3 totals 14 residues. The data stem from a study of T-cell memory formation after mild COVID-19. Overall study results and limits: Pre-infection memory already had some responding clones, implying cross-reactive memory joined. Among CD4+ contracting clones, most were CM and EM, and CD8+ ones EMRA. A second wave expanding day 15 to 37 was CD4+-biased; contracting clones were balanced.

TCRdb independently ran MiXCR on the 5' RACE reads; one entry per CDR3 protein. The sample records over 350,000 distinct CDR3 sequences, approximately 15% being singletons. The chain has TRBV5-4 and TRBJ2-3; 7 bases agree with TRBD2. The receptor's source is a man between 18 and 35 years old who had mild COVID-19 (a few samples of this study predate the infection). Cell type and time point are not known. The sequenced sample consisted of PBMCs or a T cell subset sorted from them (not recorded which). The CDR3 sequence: CASSLGLAYDTQYF. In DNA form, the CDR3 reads TGTGCCAGCAGCTTGGGACTAGCATACGATACGCAGTATTTT.